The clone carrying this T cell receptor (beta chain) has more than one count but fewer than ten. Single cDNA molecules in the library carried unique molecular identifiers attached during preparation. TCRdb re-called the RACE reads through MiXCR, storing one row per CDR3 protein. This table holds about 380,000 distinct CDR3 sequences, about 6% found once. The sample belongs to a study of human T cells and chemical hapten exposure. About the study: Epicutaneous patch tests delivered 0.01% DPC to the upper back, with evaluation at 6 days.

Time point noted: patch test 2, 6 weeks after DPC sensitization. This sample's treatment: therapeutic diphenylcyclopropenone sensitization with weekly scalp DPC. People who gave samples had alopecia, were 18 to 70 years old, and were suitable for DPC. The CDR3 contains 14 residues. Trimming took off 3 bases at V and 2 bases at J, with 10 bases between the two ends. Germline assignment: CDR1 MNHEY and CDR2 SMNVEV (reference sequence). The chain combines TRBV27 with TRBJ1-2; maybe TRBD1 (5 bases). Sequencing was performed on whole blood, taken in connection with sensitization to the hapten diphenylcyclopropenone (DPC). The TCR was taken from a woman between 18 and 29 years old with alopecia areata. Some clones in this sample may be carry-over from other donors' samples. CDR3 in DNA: TGTGCCAGCAGTTTCAGGCGGGGCAACTATGGCTACACCTTC. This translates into CASSFRRGNYGYTF.